These 5 T cell receptor beta chains were all obtained from the same sample, sequenced in a study of cytomegalovirus exposure and HLA in healthy donors. Method: immunoSEQ multiplex PCR; TCRdb's copy keeps in-frame clones and lacks some. The sample lists 210,000 or so clones; around 90% were seen once. The material sequenced was PBMCs. The origin of the receptors is a woman aged 18-29 years in good health and CMV-seronegative.

This clone was counted a few times. This chain joins TRBV7-2 and TRBJ1-2; 8 nucleotides agree with TRBD1. With V trimmed by 5 bases and J by 4 bases, 6 bases remained unmatched. CDR3 size: 14 residues. Germline CDR1 SGHTA, CDR2 FQGNSA. The CDR3 spells CASSPLTGGYGYTF. The CDR3 DNA is TGTGCCAGCAGCCCCCTTACAGGGGGCTATGGCTACACCTTC.

The J gene is TRBJ2-5, the V gene TRBV28, with D possibly matching TRBD1 (5 bases). Looked up from germline, CDR1 is MDHEN and CDR2 is SYDVKM. Trimming pared 2 bases from V and 3 bases from J, leaving 10 bases between. The CDR3 is 14 residues long. CDR3 in DNA: TGTGCCAGCAGTTTACAGGGTGGAAAAGAGACCCAGTACTTC. Translation gives CASSLQGGKETQYF.

J is TRBJ1-1 and V is TRBV10-3; 8 bases match TRBD1. Germline trimming cut 7 bases from V and 1 base from J; bases unmatched to any gene: 5. The CDR3 sequence is 14 residues long. The germline gives CDR1 ENHRY, CDR2 SYGVKD. The CDR3 loop reads CAITPDRENTEAFF. The DNA for the CDR3 is TGTGCCATCACCCCGGACAGGGAGAACACTGAAGCTTTCTTT.

This chain uses TRBV5-6 with TRBJ2-7; D perhaps matches TRBD1 (6 bases). V was cut by 4 bases and J by 7 bases, with 18 bases left in between. Germline V gives CDR1 SGHDT, CDR2 YYEEEE. The CDR3 loop spans 14 amino acids. CDR3 in amino acids: CASSDTSGAREQYF. CDR3 DNA sequence: TGTGCCAGCAGCGATACCTCAGGGGCGCGGGAGCAGTACTTC.

The chain recombines TRBV28 with TRBJ2-3; tentatively, D is TRBD1 (5 bases). The V gene's germline CDR1 is MDHEN and CDR2 SYDVKM. The CDR3 runs to 13 residues. V lost 7 bases to trimming and J lost 4 bases, with 12 bases between them. DNA for the CDR3: TGTGCCAGCAAGTCAGGGCCCGCAGATACGCAGTATTTT. Protein sequence: CASKSGPADTQYF.